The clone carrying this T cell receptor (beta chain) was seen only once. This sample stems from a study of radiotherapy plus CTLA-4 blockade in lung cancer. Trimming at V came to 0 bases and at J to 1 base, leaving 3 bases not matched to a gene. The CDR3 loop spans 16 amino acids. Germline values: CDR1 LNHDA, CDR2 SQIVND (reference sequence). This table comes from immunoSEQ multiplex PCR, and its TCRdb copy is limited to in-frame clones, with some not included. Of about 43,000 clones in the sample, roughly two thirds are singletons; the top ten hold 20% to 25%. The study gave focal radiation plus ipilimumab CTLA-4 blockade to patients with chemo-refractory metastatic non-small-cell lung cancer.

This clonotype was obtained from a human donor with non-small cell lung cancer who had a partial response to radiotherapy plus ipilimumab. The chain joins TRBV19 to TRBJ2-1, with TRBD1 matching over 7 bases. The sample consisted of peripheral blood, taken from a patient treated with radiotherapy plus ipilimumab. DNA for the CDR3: TGTGCCAGTAGTATAGATCACAGGGGATCCTACAATGAGCAGTTCTTC. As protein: CASSIDHRGSYNEQFF. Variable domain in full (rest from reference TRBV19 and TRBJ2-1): DGGITQSPKYLFRKEGQNVTLSCEQNLNHDAMYWYRQDPGQGLRLIYYSQIVNDFQKGDIAEGYSVSREKKESFPLTVTSAQKNPTAFYLCASSIDHRGSYNEQFFGPGTRLTVL.